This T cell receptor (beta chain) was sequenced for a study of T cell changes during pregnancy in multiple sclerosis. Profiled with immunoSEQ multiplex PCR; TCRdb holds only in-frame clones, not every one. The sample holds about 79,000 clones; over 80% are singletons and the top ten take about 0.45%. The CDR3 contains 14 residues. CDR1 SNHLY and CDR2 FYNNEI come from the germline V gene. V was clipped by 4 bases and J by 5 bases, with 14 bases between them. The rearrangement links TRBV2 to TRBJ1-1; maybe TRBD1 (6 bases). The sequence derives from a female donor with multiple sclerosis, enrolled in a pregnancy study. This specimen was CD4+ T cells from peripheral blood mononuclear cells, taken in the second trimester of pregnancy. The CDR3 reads CASSVGGRGTEAFF. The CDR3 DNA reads TGTGCCAGCAGTGTTGGGGGCCGCGGAACTGAAGCTTTCTTT.